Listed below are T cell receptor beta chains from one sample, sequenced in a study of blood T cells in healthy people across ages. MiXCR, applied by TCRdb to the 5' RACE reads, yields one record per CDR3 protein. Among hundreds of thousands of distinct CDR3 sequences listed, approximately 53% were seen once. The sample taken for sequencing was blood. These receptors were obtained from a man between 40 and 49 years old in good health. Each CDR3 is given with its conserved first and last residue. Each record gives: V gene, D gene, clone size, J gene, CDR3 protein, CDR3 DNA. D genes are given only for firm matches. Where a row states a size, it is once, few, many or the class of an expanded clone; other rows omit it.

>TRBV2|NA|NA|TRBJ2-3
CASSENLGRRESTDTQYF
TGTGCCAGCAGTGAAAATCTGGGGCGTAGGGAAAGCACAGATACGCAGTATTTT
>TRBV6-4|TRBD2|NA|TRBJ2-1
CASSRTSGGTDEQFF
TGTGCCAGCAGTCGGACTAGCGGGGGGACTGATGAGCAGTTCTTC
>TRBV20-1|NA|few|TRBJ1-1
CSARDSPNTEAFF
TGCAGTGCTAGAGATTCCCCAAACACTGAAGCTTTCTTT
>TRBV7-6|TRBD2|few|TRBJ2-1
CASSSGLAGAMDEQFF
TGTGCCAGCAGCTCGGGACTAGCGGGAGCAATGGATGAGCAGTTCTTC
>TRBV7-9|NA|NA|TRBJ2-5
CASSSVGEVPQETQYF
TGTGCCAGCAGCTCTGTGGGGGAAGTACCGCAAGAGACCCAGTACTTC
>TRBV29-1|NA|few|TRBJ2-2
CSDLNRATGELFF
TGCAGCGACCTAAACAGGGCCACCGGGGAGCTGTTTTTT
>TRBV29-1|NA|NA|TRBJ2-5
CSVEETGTQETQYF
TGCAGCGTTGAAGAGACAGGAACTCAAGAGACCCAGTACTTC
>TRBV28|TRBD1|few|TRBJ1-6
CASSIGQANSPLHF
TGTGCCAGCAGTATTGGACAGGCAAATTCACCCCTCCACTTT
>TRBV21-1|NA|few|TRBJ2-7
CASSKGEEGGESYEQYF
TGTGCCAGCAGCAAAGGGGAGGAAGGGGGCGAGTCCTACGAGCAGTACTTC
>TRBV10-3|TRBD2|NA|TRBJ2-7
CAISELGGGLSYEQYF
TGTGCCATCAGTGAGCTCGGGGGGGGATTATCCTACGAGCAGTACTTC
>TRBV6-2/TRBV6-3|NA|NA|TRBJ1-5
CASSYQWLEQPQHF
TGTGCCAGCAGTTATCAATGGCTGGAACAGCCCCAGCATTTT
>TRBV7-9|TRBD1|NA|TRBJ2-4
CASSPETGSARIKNIQYF
TGTGCCAGCAGCCCCGAGACAGGGAGCGCGAGGATCAAAAACATTCAGTACTTC
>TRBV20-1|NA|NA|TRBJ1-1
CSAPRWGEAFF
TGCAGTGCCCCCCGATGGGGTGAAGCTTTCTTT
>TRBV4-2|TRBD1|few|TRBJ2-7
CASSGVGTGVYEQYF
TGTGCCAGCAGCGGCGTCGGGACAGGGGTCTACGAGCAGTACTTC
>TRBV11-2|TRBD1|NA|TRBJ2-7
CASSSLLPGQGTYEQYF
TGTGCCAGCAGCTCCCTTCTGCCGGGACAGGGAACCTACGAGCAGTACTTC
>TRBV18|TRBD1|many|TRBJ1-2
CASSRTDSTGGHGYTF
TGTGCCAGCTCCCGTACCGACAGCACAGGGGGTCATGGCTACACCTTC
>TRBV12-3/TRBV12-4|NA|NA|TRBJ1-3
CASSFLGQRSNTIYF
TGTGCCAGCAGTTTCTTGGGACAACGGTCTAACACCATATATTTT
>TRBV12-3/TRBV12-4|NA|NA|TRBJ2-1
CASSLGWEQFF
TGTGCCAGCAGTTTAGGTTGGGAGCAGTTCTTC
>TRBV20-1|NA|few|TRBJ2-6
CSARTLVAGANVLTF
TGCAGTGCCCGGACCCTCGTAGCCGGGGCCAACGTCCTGACTTTC
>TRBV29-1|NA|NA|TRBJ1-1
CSVGLPRTEAFF
TGCAGCGTTGGTCTCCCACGCACTGAAGCTTTCTTT
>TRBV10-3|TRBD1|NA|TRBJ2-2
CAISGTGGSGELFF
TGTGCCATTTCCGGGACAGGGGGCTCCGGGGAGCTGTTTTTT
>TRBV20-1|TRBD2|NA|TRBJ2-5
CSARKAGEHPSKETQYF
TGCAGTGCTAGGAAAGCGGGGGAGCACCCTTCAAAAGAGACCCAGTACTTC
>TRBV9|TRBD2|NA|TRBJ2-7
CASSATSGRNYEQYF
TGTGCCAGCAGCGCAACTAGCGGGAGGAACTACGAGCAGTACTTC
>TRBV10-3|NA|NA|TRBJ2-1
CAISESGRARTDEQFF
TGTGCCATCAGTGAGTCGGGGCGCGCCCGGACGGATGAGCAGTTCTTC
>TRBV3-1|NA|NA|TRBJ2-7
CASSRGGGLQYEQYF
TGTGCCAGCAGCCGCGGAGGGGGACTTCAATACGAGCAGTACTTC
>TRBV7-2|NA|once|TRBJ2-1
CASSFVNSEQFF
TGTGCCAGCAGCTTTGTAAATAGTGAGCAGTTCTTC
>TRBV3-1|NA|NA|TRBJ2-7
CASSQETGLAYEQYF
TGTGCCAGCAGCCAAGAGACGGGCCTAGCCTACGAGCAGTACTTC
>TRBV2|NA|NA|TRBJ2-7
CASSRDTGEQYF
TGTGCCAGCAGCCGCGACACAGGCGAGCAGTACTTC
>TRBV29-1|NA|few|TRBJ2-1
CSVGVTNEQFF
TGCAGCGTGGGAGTTACCAATGAGCAGTTCTTC
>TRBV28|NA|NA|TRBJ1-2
CASKDSLDGYTF
TGTGCCAGCAAGGACTCTTTAGATGGCTACACCTTC
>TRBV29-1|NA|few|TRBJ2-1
CSVSDDRKYNEQFF
TGCAGCGTTTCCGACGACCGTAAGTACAATGAGCAGTTCTTC
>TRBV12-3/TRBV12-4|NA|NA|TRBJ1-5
CASSFGFQPQHF
TGTGCCAGCAGTTTTGGGTTTCAGCCCCAGCATTTT